What follows are 9 T cell receptor beta chains derived from one specimen sequenced in a study of beta chain features in type 1 diabetes. Whole-study findings and limits: A moderate, significant TCRB CDR3 shortening appeared in type 1 diabetes across four CD4+ subsets.

Isolated RNA was reverse transcribed in full, so expressed TCRB transcripts were sequenced. The data were produced by immunoSEQ multiplex PCR, yet TCRdb's version contains in-frame clones alone and is incomplete. The sample lists around 180,000 clones; 7% to 9% were seen once. Which antigens these TCRs recognize remains unknown. The sequencing input was central memory CD4+ T cells from blood. Receptors originate from a man aged 18 to 29 with type 1 diabetes.

This clone occurred a few times. This chain links TRBV28 with TRBJ2-7, with 8 bases that match TRBD2. CDR3 length equals 12 residues. Germline CDR1 MDHEN, CDR2 SYDVKM. V trimming: 8 bases; J trimming: 3 bases; junction bases outside the gene matches: 3. The CDR3 DNA is TGTGCCAGCGCGGGAGGCAGCTACGAGCAGTACTTC. Translating gives CASAGGSYEQYF.

V and J are TRBV27 and TRBJ2-1; TRBD2 aligns across 12 bases. The V segment lost 2 bases and the J segment 8 bases; nucleotides outside the gene matches: 4. CDR3 length: 15 amino acids. Germline CDR1 reads MNHEY; CDR2 reads SMNVEV (reference sequence). The DNA for the CDR3 is TGTGCCAGCAGTTTAGTTCTAGCGGGGGGGTATGAGCAGTTCTTC. The encoded protein is CASSLVLAGGYEQFF.

This clone was detected only a few times. The chain joins TRBV30 to TRBJ2-1; TRBD2 is a possible D gene (7 bases). V lost 2 bases and J 7 bases, leaving 12 bases between the germline ends. The germline V gene encodes CDR1 GTSNPN and CDR2 SVGIG (reference sequence). This CDR3 has 13 residues. The CDR3 bases are TGTGCCTGGAGTACAGGGAGGGGGAATGAGCAGTTCTTC. It is translated as CAWSTGRGNEQFF.

The chain employs TRBV10-3 and TRBJ2-5, with D tentatively TRBD2 (5 bases). The ends were cut back, 10 bases at V and 5 bases at J, with 11 bases in the middle. Germline CDR1 is ENHRY and CDR2 is SYGVKD. The CDR3 runs 11 residues. The CDR3 reads CATLAQETQYF. The DNA for the CDR3 is TGTGCCACCCTAGCACAGGAGACCCAGTACTTC.

Many counts were recorded for this clone. Here the CDR3 reads CASKLLPANEKLFF. DNA of the CDR3: TGTGCCAGCAAACTGCTTCCGGCTAATGAAAAACTGTTTTTT. The chain carries TRBV27 and TRBJ1-4; D is unclear. The CDR3 extends over 14 amino acids. In germline, CDR1 is MNHEY, CDR2 SMNVEV (reference sequence). The V end lost 7 bases, the J end lost 3 bases, and 12 bases lay between the germline ends.

In its sample, this clone was seen a few times. The V gene is TRBV19, the J gene TRBJ1-2; TRBD1 matches 9 bases. The V gene's germline CDR1 is LNHDA and CDR2 SQIVND (reference sequence). The J segment lost 3 bases and the V segment lost 3 bases, leaving 5 bases of the junction unmatched. The CDR3 has 15 residues. CDR3 coding DNA: TGTGCCAGTAGTATCGCAGGACAGGGGTACTATGGCTACACCTTC. Translating it yields CASSIAGQGYYGYTF.

V usage is TRBV13 and J usage is TRBJ1-2, with TRBD1 matching over 7 bases. The CDR3 runs to 13 residues. V was pared by 5 bases and J by 7 bases, with 7 bases of the junction left unmatched. The germline CDR1 and CDR2 sequences are PRHDT and FYEKMQ (reference sequence). The CDR3 reads CASSRDSLCGYTF. The CDR3 coding sequence is TGTGCCAGCAGCCGGGACAGCTTGTGTGGCTACACCTTC.

This clone was recorded at least ten times. V usage is TRBV11-2 and J usage is TRBJ2-7, with D possibly matching TRBD2 (5 bases). The CDR3 is made up of 14 amino acids. Looked up from germline, CDR1 is SGHAT and CDR2 is FQNNGV. Between the trimmed V and J ends, which lost 5 bases and 4 bases, there was a span of 15 bases. The CDR3 nucleotides are TGTGCCAGCAGCGAGCCCGGCGAGGGTTACGAGCAGTACTTC. Translated: CASSEPGEGYEQYF.

The chain is built from TRBV7-2 and TRBJ1-2, with 8 bases lining up with TRBD1. The CDR3 sequence is 15 residues long. The germline V gene has CDR1 SGHTA and CDR2 FQGNSA. The junction had 6 bases not matched to a gene; V was cut back by 1 base and J by 5 bases. The CDR3 DNA reads TGTGCCAGCAGCTTAGTGACAGGGGCACAGTATGGCTACACCTTC. This gives the protein CASSLVTGAQYGYTF.